This TCR beta chain was retrieved from a study of regulatory T cells in long-lasting Graves disease. The TCR beta library used iRepertoire HTBI primers with Arm-PCR amplification of CDR3. Source study methods: Across the samples, identification revealed 55 to 80 TRBV and about 13 TRBJ segments. TCRdb re-analysed the multiplex PCR reads in MiXCR, keeping a single row per CDR3 protein. TCRdb's processing, not the authors' own work, is the source of the V and J calls. Among around 500,000 distinct CDR3 sequences listed, 20% were seen once. At least ten counts were recorded for this clonotype. Its specificity is unknown. Time point given: persistent/refractory GD, antithyroid drugs over 5 years with positive TRAb. Isolated PBMC RNA provided the starting material for the TCR library. Staff took around 9 milliliters of peripheral blood and put it into EDTA tubes. The V gene end was trimmed by 7 bases and the J gene end by 4 bases; junction bases not matched to a gene: 11. The CDR3 covers 16 residues. Germline V gene data show CDR1 as MDHEN and CDR2 as SYDVKM.

Study-wide results and limits: Persistent disease samples used TRBV28, TRBJ1-2 and TRBJ2-5 preferentially. The persistent group shared 2,741 public clonotypes, more than the roughly 970 shared by new patients.

The sequence was collected from a female donor with Graves disease. The chain carries TRBV28 and TRBJ1-5; 9 nucleotides agree with TRBD1. Sequenced material: peripheral blood mononuclear cells (PBMCs), taken when the disease was refractory, from a patient treated with antithyroid drugs. The CDR3 spells CASTPSGTGRNQPQHF. The CDR3 bases are TGTGCCAGCACCCCATCCGGGACAGGGCGTAATCAGCCCCAGCATTTT. Combining the CDR3 with reference TRBV28 and TRBJ1-5 gives the whole variable domain DVKVTQSSRYLVKRTGEKVFLECVQDMDHENMFWYRQDPGLGLRLIYFSYDVKMKEKGDIPEGYSVSREKKERFSLILESASTNQTSMYLCASTPSGTGRNQPQHFGDGTRLSIL.